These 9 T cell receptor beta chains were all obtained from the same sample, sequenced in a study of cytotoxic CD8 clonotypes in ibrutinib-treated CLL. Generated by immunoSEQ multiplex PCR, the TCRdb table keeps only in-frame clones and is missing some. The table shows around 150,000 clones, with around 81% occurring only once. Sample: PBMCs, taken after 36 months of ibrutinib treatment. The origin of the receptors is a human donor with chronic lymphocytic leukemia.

In DNA form, the CDR3 reads TGCGCCAGCAGCCAAGATCGGGCGCAAGTCATTCAGTACTTC. Its protein product is CASSQDRAQVIQYF. The V gene is TRBV4-1, the J gene TRBJ2-4, with unresolved D. From germline, CDR1 is MGHRA and CDR2 YSYEKL. The CDR3 consists of 14 residues. The V gene lost 0 bases and the J gene lost 9 bases, with 12 bases spanning the gap.

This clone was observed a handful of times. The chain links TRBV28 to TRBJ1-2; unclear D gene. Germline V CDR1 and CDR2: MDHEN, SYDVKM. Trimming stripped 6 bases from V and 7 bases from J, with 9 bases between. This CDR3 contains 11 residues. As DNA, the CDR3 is TGTGCCAGCAGGGGCCAGGTTGGCTACACCTTC. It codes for CASRGQVGYTF.

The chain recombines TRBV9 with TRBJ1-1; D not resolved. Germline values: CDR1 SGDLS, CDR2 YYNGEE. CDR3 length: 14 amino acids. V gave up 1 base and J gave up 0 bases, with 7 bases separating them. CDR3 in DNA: TGTGCCAGCAGCGTAATCAGCGTGAACACTGAAGCTTTCTTT. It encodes CASSVISVNTEAFF. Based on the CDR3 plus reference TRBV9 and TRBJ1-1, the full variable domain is DSGVTQTPKHLITATGQRVTLRCSPRSGDLSVYWYQQSLDQGLQFLIQYYNGEERAKGNILERFSAQQFPDLHSELNLSSLELGDSALYFCASSVISVNTEAFFGQGTRLTVV.

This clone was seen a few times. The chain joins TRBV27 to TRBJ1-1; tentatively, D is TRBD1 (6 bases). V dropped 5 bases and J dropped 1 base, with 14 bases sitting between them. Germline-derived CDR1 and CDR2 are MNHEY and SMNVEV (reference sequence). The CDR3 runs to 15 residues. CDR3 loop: CASSREDRANTEAFF. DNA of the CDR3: TGTGCCAGCAGTCGCGAGGACAGAGCGAACACTGAAGCTTTCTTT.

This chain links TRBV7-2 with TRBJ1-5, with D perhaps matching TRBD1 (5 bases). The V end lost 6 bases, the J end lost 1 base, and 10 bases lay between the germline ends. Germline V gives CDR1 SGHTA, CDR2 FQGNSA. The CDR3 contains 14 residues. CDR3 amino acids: CASSIQVSNQPQHF. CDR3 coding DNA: TGTGCCAGCAGTATACAGGTCAGCAATCAGCCCCAGCATTTT.

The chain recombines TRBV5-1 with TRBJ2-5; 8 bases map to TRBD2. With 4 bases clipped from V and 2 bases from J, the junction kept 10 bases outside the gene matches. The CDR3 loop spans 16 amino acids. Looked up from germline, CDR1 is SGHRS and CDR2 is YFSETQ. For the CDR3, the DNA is TGCGCCAGCAGCCCCTTTCGGGGGGGGCTACAAGAGACCCAGTACTTC. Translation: CASSPFRGGLQETQYF.

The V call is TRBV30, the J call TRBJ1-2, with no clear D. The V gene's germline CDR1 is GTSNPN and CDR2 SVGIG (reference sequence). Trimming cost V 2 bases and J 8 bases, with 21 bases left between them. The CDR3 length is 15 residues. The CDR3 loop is CAWSNWGTSSAGYTF. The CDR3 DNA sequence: TGTGCCTGGAGTAATTGGGGAACCTCATCAGCGGGCTACACCTTC.

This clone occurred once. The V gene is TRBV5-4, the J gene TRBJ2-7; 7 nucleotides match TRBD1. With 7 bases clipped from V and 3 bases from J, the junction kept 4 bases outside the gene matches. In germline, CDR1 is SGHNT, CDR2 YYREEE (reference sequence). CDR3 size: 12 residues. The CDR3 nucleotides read TGTGCCAGCGGACGGGACAGCTACGAGCAGTACTTC. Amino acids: CASGRDSYEQYF. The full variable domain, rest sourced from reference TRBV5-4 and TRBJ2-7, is ETGVTQSPTHLIKTRGQQVTLRCSSQSGHNTVSWYQQALGQGPQFIFQYYREEENGRGNFPPRFSGLQFPNYSSELNVNALELDDSALYLCASGRDSYEQYFGPGTRLTVT.

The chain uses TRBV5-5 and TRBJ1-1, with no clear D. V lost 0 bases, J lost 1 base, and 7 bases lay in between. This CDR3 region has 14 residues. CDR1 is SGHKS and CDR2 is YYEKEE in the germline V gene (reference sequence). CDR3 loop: CASSLAGTNTEAFF. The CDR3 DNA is TGTGCCAGCAGCTTGGCCGGAACGAACACTGAAGCTTTCTTT.